These T cell receptor beta chains were read from a single sample in a study of long-term antiretroviral therapy in people with HIV. Here immunoSEQ multiplex PCR was the method, and the copy in TCRdb shows in-frame clones only, minus some. The sample contains over 35,000 clones, 80% of which appear only once. Sequences were derived from unsorted PBMCs, sampled 3.4 years after starting antiretroviral therapy. The receptor set was obtained from a man younger than 45 with HIV. CDR3s include the opening cysteine and the closing phenylalanine or tryptophan. D genes are given only for firm matches.

d_gene,v_gene,j_gene,CDR3nt,CDR3aa
TRBD1,TRBV7-2,TRBJ1-1,TGTGCCAGCAGCCCCCGACAGGGGAACACTGAAGCTTTCTTT,CASSPRQGNTEAFF
-,TRBV7-9,TRBJ2-1,TGTGCCAGCAGCCCCCTTACTTCTACTAGCAAGGAGGGTCATGAGCAGTTCTTC,CASSPLTSTSKEGHEQFF
-,TRBV7-9,TRBJ2-1,TGTGCCAGCAGCTTAGTTCCAGGGGACCCCGTGGCTCCTTACAATGAGCAGTTCTTC,CASSLVPGDPVAPYNEQFF
-,TRBV5-1,TRBJ1-1,TGCGCCAGCAGCTCACAAATGATAAACACTGAAGCTTTCTTT,CASSSQMINTEAFF
TRBD2,TRBV5-6,TRBJ2-2,TGTGCCAGCAGCCCCAATTGGAGCGGGAGGGCCAACGGGGAGCTGTTTTTT,CASSPNWSGRANGELFF
TRBD1,TRBV28,TRBJ2-7,TGTGCCAGCAGGTCTACTACCGGGACAGGGGTCCACGAGCAGTACTTC,CASRSTTGTGVHEQYF
-,TRBV4-3,TRBJ2-1,TGCGCCAGCAGCCAACCCGGGACGGGCAATGAGCAGTTCTTC,CASSQPGTGNEQFF
TRBD2,TRBV5-8,TRBJ2-1,TGTGCCAGCAGCTTGGCGGGAGGGAATGAGCAGTTCTTC,CASSLAGGNEQFF
-,TRBV27,TRBJ2-1,TGTGCCAGCAGCATTTTACCGGGCGAGCAGTTCTTC,CASSILPGEQFF
-,TRBV2,TRBJ2-6,TGTGCCAGCAGCCCCCGGAGCAACGTCCTGACTTTC,CASSPRSNVLTF
TRBD2,TRBV7-9,TRBJ2-3,TGTGCCGTAGCCGGGACTAGCGGGAATCTTGGCACAGATACGCAGTATTTT,CAVAGTSGNLGTDTQYF
TRBD2,TRBV20-1,TRBJ2-1,TGCAGTGCGTGGACTAGCGGGAGGGTGCTCTTC,CSAWTSGRVLF